This TCR beta chain originates from a study of cytomegalovirus exposure and HLA in healthy donors (TCRdb year 2017). Background for the entire study: According to an earlier analysis of 587 of the donors, about 180 million T cells yielded approximately 120 million unique TCR beta sequences and approximately 280 Gb of sequence data. All discovery cohort repertoires had been generated on a single sequencing platform. Of the roughly 400 genotyped donors, about 84% fell in the genetic ancestry cluster associated with self-reported Caucasian donors. An early release that covered 640 HLA-typed donors contained 250 to 350 gigabases of sequencing data and roughly 84 million unique TCR sequences. Using immunosequencing, the study profiled T cell repertoires from about 650 subjects and related those repertoires to cytomegalovirus serostatus. Typing coverage varied by locus: about 620-640 donors for A, B, C, DRB1 and DQB1; 522 for DQA1; 606 for DPA1; roughly 470 for DPB1. Donor age, sex, ethnicity and CMV serostatus were collected together with the repertoire data. Rather than using new phenotypic data, the later analysis identified candidate immune exposures from TCR beta sequences and from how often those sequences occurred across donors. Several DR-DQ haplotypes were treated as single units for association and clustering because of strong linkage in the cohort. The study was designed to test whether signatures of past pathogen exposure could be identified by cataloging public T cell receptors. An earlier analysis of around 580 of the donors used high-throughput TCR beta sequencing to judge whether each TCR beta V gene segment behaved as functional or pseudogenic. Among roughly 370 genotyped donors of the cohort, an average of approximately 240,000 unique TCR beta nucleotide sequences were sequenced per donor, 15% to 20% of them non-productive. Genome-wide SNP genotypes for about 65% of the roughly 670 donors were used in a later genetic analysis, which treated that subset as a discovery cohort. High-throughput TCR immunosequencing, statistical association of individual TCRs with disease status, and machine learning were combined to predict cytomegalovirus infection status. A later analysis re-analyzed previously published TCR beta repertoires from 666 donors and added high-resolution HLA genotyping to study TCR occurrence patterns. HLA typing included class I and class II loci at four-digit resolution. In addition to the first cohort of around 670 subjects, a separate validation cohort of around 110 different subjects was used. Findings and caveats that apply to the study as a whole: The only immune exposure information available for the cohort was CMV serostatus. In a later analysis, the rate of TCR association differed among HLA loci, with DRB1 alleles having the most associated TCRs and HLA-C alleles having the fewest. Linkage disequilibrium might explain the correlated functional status among segregating V segments, but an unknown experimental factor could not be ruled out. Assigning TCR associations to individual alleles was difficult when HLA alleles, especially DR and DQ, strongly co-occurred. A few of the identified cytomegalovirus-associated TCR beta chains were confirmed in vitro to be specific for cytomegalovirus antigens. Specific HLA alleles were associated with 16,951 TCR beta sequences at a false discovery rate of 0.05 in a later analysis. In this cohort, only TCR beta chains were sequenced, and detectable features were limited by the absence of alpha or paired-chain data. Because counts were too low, roughly 17 rarely observed V segments, including chromosome 9 orphons, were left out of the earlier analysis of 500 to 650 of the donors. A later genetic analysis associated a missense DCLRE1C variant with V-gene and J-gene trimming of TCR beta chains, and an independent cohort replicated the association. Broadly in line with IMGT annotations, most TCR beta V segments showed up in productive rearrangements about 87% or about 30% of the time in an earlier analysis of 587 of the donors. In a later genetic analysis, fewer N-insertions in productive TCRs were reported among donors in an Asian-associated ancestry cluster than the roughly 700-donor mean. Most TCR sequences were observed very rarely across donors, whereas some public TCRs were present in many individuals. A further reported finding was that TCR beta sequences accurately predicted the HLA-A and HLA-B alleles for most subjects in the first cohort. A cluster of highly shared sequence variants was judged likely to be a technical artifact of the sequencing pipeline. Presence/absence analyses assumed roughly uniform sequencing depth across donors, an assumption that may not hold. The authors suggested that the approach could potentially be extended to other disease states and immunological phenotypes. Several of the top co-occurrence clusters appeared to be linked to parvovirus B19, influenza, CMV and Epstein-Barr virus, according to a later analysis. The classifier was reported to diagnose cytomegalovirus status with high specificity and sensitivity in both the original and validation cohorts. Because HLA typing was unavailable for some donors at each locus, only the typed subset was used in association tests. Most CMV-associated TCR beta chains appeared to be HLA-restricted in a later analysis, and the HLA associations seemed to be driven largely by CMV exposure. In the study, roughly 160 TCR beta chains were listed as associated with cytomegalovirus. Compared with equally common non-associated chains, HLA-associated TCR beta chains in a later analysis were more clonally expanded and had lower generation probabilities.

Library creation used the immunoSEQ multiplex PCR assay. For the multiplex PCR, a mixture combining 60 forward primers for TCR Vbeta segments and 13 reverse primers for TCR Jbeta segments was used. The CDR3 region of rearranged TCR beta genes was amplified from genomic DNA by a multiplex PCR assay. Amplified TCR beta libraries were sequenced as 87-base-pair reads on the Illumina HiSeq System. As for the authors' bioinformatics: Across the 670 or so repertoires, a later analysis counted 75 million to 90 million unique TCR beta chains, 8.5 million to 12 million of which were shared by at least two donors. Raw reads were error-corrected and collapsed into unique sequences by a nearest-neighbor algorithm in which closely related sequences were merged to remove PCR and sequencing errors. To assign V, D and J gene segments, CDR3 sequences were aligned to IMGT reference sequences. For a sequence to be retained, a match of at least six nucleotides was required to both a V gene segment and a J gene segment. A rearrangement counted as productive if the CDR3 had no stop codons and remained in frame with V and J, and every other rearrangement counted as non-productive. CDR3 was defined according to IMGT convention as the region running from the second conserved V-encoded cysteine to the conserved J-encoded phenylalanine. The earlier analysis of 587 of the donors excluded any sequence lacking an unambiguous match to a single V gene segment. In an earlier analysis of approximately 590 of the donors, V segments were called functional above 56.7% productive rearrangements and were called segregating when the between-donor standard deviation exceeded 5%. A statistical classification framework was built for diagnosing cytomegalovirus status from the catalog of TCR beta chain sequences. A later analysis assigned V and J genes by comparing TCR nucleotide sequences with IMGT/GENE-DB human TR gene sequences. A later analysis assigned CDR3 sequences and most-parsimonious VDJ recombination scenarios with the TCRdist pipeline. In a later analysis, every TCR beta chain was defined by the combination of its CDR3 amino acid sequence and its V-gene family, and reads without a unique V-gene family were dropped. In a later analysis, several hundred highly shared, low-generation-probability nucleotide sequences were removed to address suspected cross-contamination and a sequencing artifact. In a later analysis, a clonal expansion index for each public chain was calculated from normalized within-repertoire ranks of inferred template counts. In a later analysis, generation probabilities were computed using a VDJ recombination model fitted to out-of-frame rearrangements, and the results were checked against IGoR. A later analysis scored TCR-TCR, TCR-HLA and TCR-CMV co-occurrence with hypergeometric tests, applying a repertoire-size bias correction to TCR pairs. A later analysis estimated false discovery rates by permuting HLA or CMV assignments 20 times. In a later analysis, co-occurring TCRs were grouped with DBSCAN, and TCRdist sequence similarity was added when clustering was performed within HLA-allele-positive subsets. Co-occurrence clustering excluded repertoires with fewer than 30,000 or more than 120,000 public chains, plus five with anomalous nucleotide sharing. The table was pulled from immuneACCESS by TCRdb, which kept in-frame rearrangements only. Such tables lose some clones; where checked, under half of the loss comes from unresolved V genes, and the rest has no known cause. V, J and clone size derive from that table, while D and trimming were established from the DNA sequence. The sample table contains over 150,000 clones; only one count was recorded for roughly 77% of them. The ten largest clones add up to approximately 4.6% of the sample.

To note about this clone: The antigen it recognizes is unknown. The input lacks base qualities; no much larger clone sits a single base away.

The cohort consisted of hundreds of healthy bone marrow donors. At the time of sampling, every cohort member was nominally healthy, though immune exposures that went unrecorded were likely present. The donor was CMV seropositive and was included in the group of 290 or so seropositive cohort members. Each donor provided a peripheral blood sample, and peripheral blood mononuclear cells were used for TCR beta sequencing. The Qiagen DNeasy Blood Extraction Kit was used to extract genomic DNA from the blood cell samples. This TCR came from a man aged 25 to 40 in good health and CMV-seropositive. Sequencing was done on a sample of PBMCs.

The DNA sequence is TGTGCCATCGTGGGGCAGGATGGGACTGAAGCTTTCTTT. It specifies CAIVGQDGTEAFF. The rearrangement joined TRBV10-3 to TRBJ1-1; 5 matching bases give a weak D call of TRBD1. The CDR3 holds 13 amino acids from the cysteine to the phenylalanine. Just CDR3 DNA is preserved here, 39 bases in frame from base 1. V is cut by 8 bases and J by 5 bases, and the space between the germline ends is 15 bases. From a lookup of the germline V gene, CDR1 and CDR2 are ENHRY and SYGVKD.